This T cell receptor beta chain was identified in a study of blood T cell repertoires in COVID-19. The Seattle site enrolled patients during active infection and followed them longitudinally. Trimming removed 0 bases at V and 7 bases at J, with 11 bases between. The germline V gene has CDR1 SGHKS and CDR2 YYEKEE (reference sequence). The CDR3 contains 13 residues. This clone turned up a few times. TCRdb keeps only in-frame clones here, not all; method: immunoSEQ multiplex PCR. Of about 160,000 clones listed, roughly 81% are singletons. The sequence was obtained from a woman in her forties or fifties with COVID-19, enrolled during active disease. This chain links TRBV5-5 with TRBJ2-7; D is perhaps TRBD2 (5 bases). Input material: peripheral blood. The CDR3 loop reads CASSLVEGREQYF. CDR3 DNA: TGTGCCAGCAGCTTGGTAGAGGGCCGAGAGCAGTACTTC.